The sequence of this T cell receptor beta chain was determined in a study of T cell changes during pregnancy in multiple sclerosis. CDR3 length: 15 amino acids. V lost 5 bases to trimming and J lost 4 bases, with 14 bases between them. Germline-derived CDR1 and CDR2 are KGHSH and LQKENI. This table comes from immunoSEQ multiplex PCR, and its TCRdb copy is limited to in-frame clones, with some not included. The data contain around 35,000 clones, about 90% of them singletons. The sequence was obtained from a female donor with multiple sclerosis, enrolled in a pregnancy study. This material consisted of CD4+ T cells from peripheral blood mononuclear cells, taken after pregnancy. The V and J genes are TRBV18 and TRBJ1-4; a possible D gene is TRBD1 (5 bases). The CDR3 nucleotides read TGTGCCAGCTCATACGACAGTGCCTATAATGAAAAACTGTTTTTT. Its translation: CASSYDSAYNEKLFF. Full variable domain (missing parts from reference TRBV18 and TRBJ1-4): NAGVMQNPRHLVRRRGQEARLRCSPMKGHSHVYWYRQLPEEGLKFMVYLQKENIIDESGMPKERFSAEFPKEGPSILRIQQVVRGDSAAYFCASSYDSAYNEKLFFGSGTQLSVL.